A single sample gave rise to the 21 T cell receptor beta chains below, sequenced in a study of human T cells and chemical hapten exposure. Stated time point: pre-sensitization, week 0. Treatment: therapeutic diphenylcyclopropenone sensitization with weekly scalp DPC. One entry per CDR3 protein, called by TCRdb with MiXCR from the RACE reads. Among under 400,000 distinct CDR3 sequences listed, roughly 5% were seen once. This specimen was whole blood, taken in connection with sensitization to the hapten diphenylcyclopropenone (DPC). The receptors stem from a woman aged 45-65 years with alopecia areata. Some clones in this sample may be carry-over from other donors' samples.

There are many counts of this clonotype. V gene TRBV7-6 combines with J gene TRBJ2-7; TRBD2 is a possible D gene (6 bases). This CDR3 comprises 16 residues. Germline assignment: CDR1 SGHVS and CDR2 FNYEAQ. Trimming left V 5 bases short and J 7 bases short, with 24 bases between. CDR3: CASSPRIQGMGGEQYF. CDR3 DNA: TGTGCCAGCAGCCCCCGCATCCAGGGAATGGGGGGAGAGCAGTACTTC.

On this clonotype itself: A read error may be the cause here, since a much bigger clone is one base away. The CDR3 loop is CASSAAGVLAKNIQYF. In DNA, the CDR3 is TGTGCCAGCAGCGCAGCGGGGGTACTAGCCAAAAACATTCAGTACTTC. The J gene is TRBJ2-4, the V gene TRBV9, with 8 bases fitting TRBD2. Germline CDR1 is SGDLS and CDR2 is YYNGEE. The trim removed 3 bases at V and 0 bases at J, leaving 5 bases unmatched. The CDR3 has 16 amino acids.

This clonotype was counted at least ten times. The chain uses TRBV10-2 and TRBJ1-5, with unresolved D. This CDR3 region has 13 residues. Trimming stripped 3 bases from V and 6 bases from J, with 9 bases between. Looked up from germline, CDR1 is WSHSY and CDR2 is SAAADI. The CDR3 bases are TGCGCCAGCAGTGACGCGGGAGTTCAGCCCCAGCATTTT. Protein product: CASSDAGVQPQHF.

In this sample, this clonotype turned up a few times. The chain carries TRBV2 and TRBJ2-7, with TRBD1 matching over 8 bases. This CDR3 contains 15 residues. J was trimmed by 1 base and V by 4 bases; bases with no gene match: 6. Per the germline V gene, CDR1 is SNHLY and CDR2 is FYNNEI. The CDR3 spells CASSAPRGQSYEQYF. The CDR3 nucleotides are TGTGCCAGCAGTGCCCCCAGGGGGCAATCCTACGAGCAGTACTTC.

The table lists this clonotype with many counts. V gene TRBV5-4 combines with J gene TRBJ2-1, with 7 bases identical to TRBD1. Germline CDR1 is SGHNT and CDR2 is YYREEE (reference sequence). This CDR3 has 14 amino acids. The V segment lost 6 bases and the J segment 9 bases; nucleotides outside the gene matches: 12. CDR3 nucleotides: TGTGCCAGCACTCCCGCAGGGGGAAAGGGTGAGCAGTTCTTC. Its translation: CASTPAGGKGEQFF.

This clonotype was observed at least ten times. This chain joins TRBV7-9 and TRBJ2-7; D might be TRBD2 (6 bases). Germline-derived CDR1 and CDR2 are SEHNR and FQNEAQ (reference sequence). V gave up 5 bases and J gave up 4 bases, with 15 bases separating them. The length of the CDR3 is 14 residues. The DNA of the CDR3 is TGTGCCAGCAGCCCACCGGGACGGGGGTACGAGCAGTACTTC. This translates into CASSPPGRGYEQYF.

There are many counts of this clonotype. The rearrangement uses TRBV5-8 and TRBJ2-3; possible D gene TRBD2, 7 bases. Germline CDR1 SGHTS, CDR2 YDEGEE. V lost 1 base, J lost 2 bases, and 14 bases lay in between. The CDR3 contains 16 residues. The CDR3 loop reads CASSLRGAIITDTQYF. In DNA form, the CDR3 reads TGTGCCAGCAGCTTGCGGGGGGCCATTATCACAGATACGCAGTATTTT.

This clonotype was observed at least ten times. The rearrangement uses TRBV12-3 or TRBV12-4 and TRBJ1-5; D gene uncertain. The ends were cut back, 4 bases at V and 9 bases at J, with 19 bases in the middle. This CDR3 spans 15 amino acids. As DNA, the CDR3 is TGTGCCAGCAGTTACCGGACGGGGTCCACGAGGCCCCAGCATTTT. It is translated as CASSYRTGSTRPQHF.

This clonotype was detected only a few times. The genes are TRBV2 and TRBJ1-6; D might be TRBD1 (6 bases). The CDR3 has 14 amino acids. The ends were cut back, 3 bases at V and 4 bases at J, with 7 bases in the middle. The germline V gene has CDR1 SNHLY and CDR2 FYNNEI. CDR3 nucleotides: TGTGCCAGCAGTGAGGACAGATATAATTCACCCCTCCACTTT. Its translation is CASSEDRYNSPLHF.

This clonotype was counted ten times or more. The chain employs TRBV7-6 and TRBJ2-7, with TRBD2 matching over 10 bases. V was clipped by 1 base and J by 0 bases; unmatched bases: 12. Germline lookup yields CDR1 SGHVS and CDR2 FNYEAQ. This CDR3 contains 19 residues. The CDR3 sequence is CASSLGGNSGRPLSYEQYF. The CDR3, as DNA: TGTGCCAGCAGCTTAGGTGGGAATAGCGGGAGGCCTCTCTCCTACGAGCAGTACTTC.

This chain links TRBV5-5 with TRBJ1-5, with D unresolved. In germline, CDR1 is SGHKS, CDR2 YYEKEE (reference sequence). This CDR3 has 14 residues. V was pared by 0 bases and J by 4 bases, with 8 bases between. In nucleotides, the CDR3 is TGTGCCAGCAGCTTGGAACAGCCTAATCAGCCCCAGCATTTT. Its protein is CASSLEQPNQPQHF.

This clonotype was observed a few times. CDR3 region: CASSQSGEQDPSQFF. DNA of the CDR3: TGTGCCAGCAGCCAATCAGGGGAGCAAGACCCCTCGCAGTTCTTC. The chain carries TRBV3-1 and TRBJ2-1; perhaps TRBD1 as D (6 bases). The CDR3 runs to 15 residues. From germline, CDR1 is LGHDT and CDR2 YNNKEL (reference sequence). V gave up 2 bases and J gave up 12 bases, with 20 bases separating them.

The table lists this clonotype with a few counts. V usage is TRBV6-2 or TRBV6-3 and J usage is TRBJ2-1; 13 bases are a match to TRBD2. The CDR3 is 16 residues long. The V and J ends lost 6 bases and 7 bases, in that order; junction bases with no gene match: 9. Looked up from germline, CDR1 is MNHEY and CDR2 is SVGEGT. CDR3 in amino acids: CASSRSLAGGTNEQFF. In DNA, the CDR3 is TGTGCCAGCAGCCGATCACTAGCGGGAGGGACGAATGAGCAGTTCTTC.

V and J are TRBV20-1 and TRBJ1-5; TRBD1 is a possible D gene (6 bases). The germline CDR1 and CDR2 sequences are DFQATT and SNEGSKA (reference sequence). The CDR3 covers 13 residues. V lost 4 bases to trimming and J lost 3 bases, with 10 bases between them. The CDR3 DNA reads as TGCAGTGCTATCACAGGGAACAATCAGCCCCAGCATTTT. As protein: CSAITGNNQPQHF.

This clonotype was observed many times. J is TRBJ2-7 and V is TRBV13; 9 bases match TRBD2. The CDR3 length is 15 residues. With 7 bases clipped from V and 0 bases from J, the junction kept 7 bases outside the gene matches. Germline lookup yields CDR1 PRHDT and CDR2 FYEKMQ (reference sequence). CDR3 coding DNA: TGTGCCAGCACCTTCGCGGGAGGGCCCTCCTACGAGCAGTACTTC. Amino acid sequence: CASTFAGGPSYEQYF.

This clonotype was found a few times. The V gene is TRBV7-6, the J gene TRBJ2-7; 8 bases line up with TRBD1. This CDR3 is 15 amino acids long. Germline CDR1 reads SGHVS; CDR2 reads FNYEAQ. Trimming removed 1 base from V and 7 bases from J; junction bases left unmatched: 9. The CDR3 coding sequence is TGTGCCAGCAGCTTAGGCGGCCAGGGGGCGGGGGAGCAGTACTTC. Translated, it gives CASSLGGQGAGEQYF.

This sequence joins TRBV3-1 and TRBJ2-2, with TRBD1 matching over 9 bases. V lost 4 bases and J lost 6; bases outside the gene matches: 3. Germline values: CDR1 LGHDT, CDR2 YNNKEL (reference sequence). The CDR3 consists of 14 residues. The CDR3 DNA reads as TGTGCCAGCAGCCGGACAGGGGACCCCGGGGAGCTGTTTTTT. It yields the protein CASSRTGDPGELFF. Full variable domain (remainder filled in from reference TRBV3-1 and TRBJ2-2): DTAVSQTPKYLVTQMGNDKSIKCEQNLGHDTMYWYKQDSKKFLKIMFSYNNKELIINETVPNRFSPKSPDKAHLNLHINSLELGDSAVYFCASSRTGDPGELFFGEGSRLTVL.

The gene calls are TRBV6-1 and TRBJ2-4; TRBD2 matches at 7 bases. CDR1 MNHNS and CDR2 SASEGT come from the germline V gene. Trimming at V came to 0 bases and at J to 8 bases, leaving 1 base not matched to a gene. The CDR3 totals 13 residues. The CDR3 reads CASSEAGGDIQYF. The DNA of the CDR3 is TGTGCCAGCAGTGAAGCTGGGGGGGACATTCAGTACTTC.

The V call is TRBV6-2 or TRBV6-3, the J call TRBJ2-2; no clear D. The CDR3 spans 16 residues. Per the germline V gene, CDR1 is MNHEY and CDR2 is SVGEGT. The ends were cut back, 5 bases at V and 4 bases at J, with 17 bases in the middle. CDR3 region: CASSPRVRNPTGELFF. For the CDR3, the DNA is TGTGCCAGCAGTCCACGAGTTAGGAATCCCACCGGGGAGCTGTTTTTT.

In DNA, the CDR3 is TGTGCCAGCAGTTCCCAGGGAATAGGGGGAAACACCATATATTTT. Translation gives CASSSQGIGGNTIYF. The chain carries TRBV28 and TRBJ1-3; a weak D match, TRBD1 (5 bases). CDR1 MDHEN and CDR2 SYDVKM come from the germline V gene. The CDR3 consists of 15 residues. V was pared by 4 bases and J by 4 bases, with 14 bases between.

This clonotype was observed many times. This chain uses TRBV28 with TRBJ2-7; D is unresolved. The CDR3 contains 12 residues. Germline CDR1 MDHEN, CDR2 SYDVKM. V was trimmed by 8 bases and J by 0 bases, leaving 8 bases between them. CDR3 residues: CASAVSSYEQYF. CDR3 nucleotides: TGTGCCAGCGCTGTTTCCTCCTACGAGCAGTACTTC.